This TCR beta chain was retrieved from a study of Graves' ophthalmopathy and Graves' hyperthyroidism. Remarks on this clonotype: What it binds is unknown.

Germline V CDR1 and CDR2: LGHNT, FRNRAP. The ends lost 0 bases at V and 3 bases at J; junction bases unmatched: 4. The CDR3 is 16 amino acids. Study-level results: In predicting ophthalmopathy progression, the model reached about 71% sensitivity and approximately 72% specificity.

Investigators amplified TCR beta CDR3 regions from RNA transcripts. Scientists carried out first-round RT-PCR using HTBI primers and then a second-round multiplex PCR. TCRdb processed the multiplex PCR reads anew with MiXCR; each CDR3 protein has one entry. This sample has about 390,000 distinct CDR3 sequences, with 17% found just once. The chain is built from TRBV12-5 and TRBJ2-2; TRBD1 agrees at 7 bases. This receptor was obtained from an adult woman with stable Graves' hyperthyroidism. Material for sequencing was peripheral blood. DNA for the CDR3: TGTGCTAGTGGTTTGGTATCAGGGGGAGACACCGGGGAGCTGTTTTTT. Translating gives CASGLVSGGDTGELFF.